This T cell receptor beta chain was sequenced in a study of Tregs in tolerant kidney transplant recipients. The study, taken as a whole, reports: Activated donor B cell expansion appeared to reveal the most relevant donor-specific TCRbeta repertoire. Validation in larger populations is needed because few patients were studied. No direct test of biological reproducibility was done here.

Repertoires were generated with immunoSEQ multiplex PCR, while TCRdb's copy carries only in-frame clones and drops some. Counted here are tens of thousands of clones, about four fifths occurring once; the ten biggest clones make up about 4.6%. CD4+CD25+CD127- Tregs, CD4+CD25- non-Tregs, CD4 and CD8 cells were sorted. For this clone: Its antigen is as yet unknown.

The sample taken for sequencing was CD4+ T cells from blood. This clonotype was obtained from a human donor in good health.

CDR3 nucleotides: TGTGCCAGCTCATCGGAAACAGGGGGCCGGGAGACCCAGTACTTC. Amino acid sequence: CASSSETGGRETQYF. This chain uses TRBV18 with TRBJ2-5; 9 positions agree with TRBD1. The CDR3 spans 15 residues. V lost 5 bases to trimming and J lost 5 bases; unmatched junction nucleotides: 9. The germline V gene has CDR1 KGHSH and CDR2 LQKENI.